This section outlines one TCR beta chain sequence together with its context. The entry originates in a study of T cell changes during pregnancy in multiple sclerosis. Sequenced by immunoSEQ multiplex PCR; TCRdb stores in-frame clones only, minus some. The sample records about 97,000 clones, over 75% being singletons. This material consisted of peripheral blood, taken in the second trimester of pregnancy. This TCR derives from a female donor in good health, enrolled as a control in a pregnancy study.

The CDR3 reads CASSYPGQGRYF. CDR3 DNA: TGTGCCAGCAGTTACCCCGGACAGGGGCGGTACTTC. The gene calls are TRBV6-6 and TRBJ2-7; 9 nucleotides align to TRBD1. The germline V gene has CDR1 MNHNY and CDR2 SVGAGI (reference sequence). V shed 2 bases and J 12 bases; nucleotides not matched to a gene: 5. The CDR3 spans 12 residues.